One and the same sample provided the 7 T cell receptor beta chains below, sequenced in a study of blood T cell repertoires in COVID-19. The protocol was immunoSEQ multiplex PCR, while the TCRdb copy is restricted to in-frame clones and leaves out a portion. The table lists around 500,000 clones, 75% to 90% of them singletons, with around 8% in the top ten. The sample taken for sequencing was PBMCs or T cells enriched from blood (not recorded which). The receptors shown here come from a woman in her fifties or sixties who had recovered from COVID-19.

The sample holds a few counts of this clone. The V and J genes are TRBV9 and TRBJ1-4; TRBD1 might be the D (5 bases). Trimming left V 0 bases short and J 5 bases short, with 8 bases between. CDR3 length equals 14 residues. CDR1 and CDR2 (germline): SGDLS, YYNGEE. CDR3 sequence: CASSVDQGNEKLFF. CDR3 in DNA: TGTGCCAGCAGCGTAGATCAGGGAAATGAAAAACTGTTTTTT. The complete variable domain, with remaining parts taken from reference TRBV9 and TRBJ1-4, reads DSGVTQTPKHLITATGQRVTLRCSPRSGDLSVYWYQQSLDQGLQFLIQYYNGEERAKGNILERFSAQQFPDLHSELNLSSLELGDSALYFCASSVDQGNEKLFFGSGTQLSVL.

This clone was seen more than once but under ten times. The gene calls are TRBV27 and TRBJ2-3; 15 nucleotides align to TRBD2. The CDR3 totals 16 residues. The V segment lost 8 bases and the J segment 4 bases; nucleotides outside the gene matches: 7. Germline CDR1 is MNHEY and CDR2 is SMNVEV (reference sequence). CDR3 sequence (DNA): TGTGCCAGCCTCGGGACTAGCGGGGGGTGGGCAGATACGCAGTATTTT. This translates into CASLGTSGGWADTQYF.

The count of this clone is one. J is TRBJ2-1 and V is TRBV7-9, with 10 bases lining up with TRBD2. Trimming at V came to 0 bases and at J to 4 bases, leaving 6 bases not matched to a gene. The CDR3 is 17 amino acids. Germline V gene data show CDR1 as SEHNR and CDR2 as FQNEAQ (reference sequence). The CDR3 loop is CASSLAASGGAYNEQFF. The CDR3 DNA follows: TGTGCCAGCAGCTTAGCGGCTAGCGGGGGAGCGTACAATGAGCAGTTCTTC.

The chain carries TRBV5-1 and TRBJ1-1; D call uncertain. CDR3 length: 14 residues. Trimming shortened V by 1 base and J by 3 bases, and 10 bases separated the two germline ends. Germline V gene lookup returns CDR1 SGHRS and CDR2 YFSETQ. The CDR3: CASSLNTDYTEAFF. Written as DNA, the CDR3 is TGCGCCAGCAGCTTGAATACAGATTACACTGAAGCTTTCTTT.

The V gene is TRBV18, the J gene TRBJ1-4; no definite D call. CDR1 is KGHSH, CDR2 LQKENI, per germline. Deletions cut 3 bases from V and 7 bases from J, with 12 bases between. CDR3 length: 14 amino acids. CDR3 loop: CASSPREMGEKLFF. As DNA, the CDR3 is TGTGCCAGCTCACCGAGGGAAATGGGTGAAAAACTGTTTTTT.

This clone occurred once. The V gene is TRBV6-5, the J gene TRBJ2-7; a weak D match, TRBD1 (6 bases). This CDR3 has 13 residues. V was trimmed by 9 bases and J by 5 bases, leaving 17 bases between them. The germline V gene encodes CDR1 MNHEY and CDR2 SVGAGI. CDR3 coding DNA: TGTGCCAGTTACAGGGATAAGAGAAACGAGCAGTACTTC. Translated, it gives CASYRDKRNEQYF.

This chain connects TRBV4-1 to TRBJ2-3, with D perhaps TRBD2 (5 bases). Germline V lookup: CDR1 MGHRA, CDR2 YSYEKL. This CDR3 is 18 amino acids long. V was shortened by 4 bases and J by 1 base, with 21 bases between the two germline ends. CDR3 residues: CASSLRPGGQLGTDTQYF. CDR3 DNA: TGCGCCAGCAGCCTCAGACCCGGCGGGCAGTTAGGCACAGATACGCAGTATTTT.